The present T cell receptor (beta chain) was sequenced within a study of identical twins. Study-wide findings and caveats: Invariant MAIT and iNKT cells may have partly biased zero-insertion analyses. Out-of-frame alpha sequences common to twins exhibited a surplus of low generation probability. In cord blood, abundant beta clonotypes had fewer insertions; memory showed no trend.

Template switching supplied a universal primer site; unique molecular identifiers were carried on the cDNA. Using its own MiXCR run on the 5' RACE reads, TCRdb lists one record per CDR3 protein. The sample lists roughly 1,500,000 distinct CDR3 sequences, under 35% occurring once. CDR3 length: 16 amino acids. CDR1 is MGHDK, CDR2 SYGVNS, per germline. Trimming stripped 1 base from V and 0 bases from J, with 10 bases between. As regards this clonotype: Its antigen is still unknown.

This sequence joins TRBV25-1 and TRBJ2-1, with a weak D call TRBD2 (5 bases). The sequenced sample consisted of cord blood. This sequence originates from a newborn girl in good health. The CDR3 DNA follows: TGTGCCAGCAGTGAATCAGACTACAGCTCCTACAATGAGCAGTTCTTC. Amino acid sequence: CASSESDYSSYNEQFF.